The 24 T cell receptor beta chains reported below all come from one sample, sequenced in a study of identical twins. TCRdb re-called the 5' RACE reads with MiXCR, one entry per CDR3 protein. The sample carries around 570,000 distinct CDR3 sequences, 9.6% recorded once. A further study also used this sample, focusing on yellow fever vaccine responses in identical twins.

Sequencing was carried out using PBMCs. The receptor set was obtained from a woman aged 18-29 years in good health.

This clonotype occurred a few times. The J gene is TRBJ2-7, the V gene TRBV5-1; possibly TRBD1 for D (5 bases). V lost 1 base and J lost 2, with 10 bases in between. Germline-derived CDR1 and CDR2 are SGHRS and YFSETQ. The length of the CDR3 is 14 residues. CDR3 sequence (DNA): TGCGCCAGCAGCTTGAGGGGCGGAACCTACGAGCAGTACTTC. Translating gives CASSLRGGTYEQYF.

The chain recombines TRBV7-2 with TRBJ2-3; unclear D gene. Trimming shortened V by 5 bases and J by 0 bases, and 12 bases separated the two germline ends. Germline assignment: CDR1 SGHTA and CDR2 FQGNSA. The CDR3 has 15 amino acids. The CDR3 DNA reads as TGTGCCAGCAGCCCCGGTCCTTCTAGCACAGATACGCAGTATTTT. This gives the protein CASSPGPSSTDTQYF.

This chain joins TRBV20-1 and TRBJ2-7, with TRBD2 identical over 7 bases. Trimming cost V 8 bases and J 4 bases; bases outside gene matches: 11. CDR1 and CDR2 from the germline V gene are DFQATT and SNEGSKA (reference sequence). CDR3 length: 13 residues. This CDR3 reads CSLLTGGGYEQYF. CDR3 sequence (DNA): TGCAGTTTACTTACGGGGGGTGGGTACGAGCAGTACTTC.

This clonotype occurred a few times. This chain's CDR3 is CASSQEGERPSYNEQFF. CDR3 DNA: TGTGCCAGCAGCCAAGAGGGTGAGCGGCCCTCCTACAATGAGCAGTTCTTC. The rearrangement links TRBV7-2 to TRBJ2-1, with D possibly being TRBD2 (5 bases). Trimming removed 5 bases from V and 0 bases from J, with 17 bases in between. Germline CDR1 is SGHTA and CDR2 is FQGNSA. The CDR3 is 17 amino acids.

This clonotype was picked up a small number of times. The chain employs TRBV6-5 and TRBJ2-5, with D unresolved. Germline CDR1 reads MNHEY; CDR2 reads SVGAGI. This CDR3 has 14 amino acids. Trimming removed 0 bases at V and 1 base at J, with 6 bases between. The CDR3 protein is CASSYSEFQETQYF. The CDR3 DNA is TGTGCCAGCAGTTACTCGGAATTCCAAGAGACCCAGTACTTC.

This clonotype was found a few times. The V and J genes are TRBV7-6 and TRBJ2-1; 10 nucleotides match TRBD2. CDR3 size: 16 residues. Germline assignment: CDR1 SGHVS and CDR2 FNYEAQ. J lost 3 bases, V lost 3 bases, and 5 bases had no gene match. Here the CDR3 DNA reads TGTGCCAGCAGCTTCGATAGCGGGAGGTTCTACAATGAGCAGTTCTTC. Protein product: CASSFDSGRFYNEQFF.

The genes are TRBV7-8 and TRBJ2-1, with D perhaps matching TRBD2 (6 bases). V was trimmed by 2 bases and J by 3 bases, leaving 14 bases between them. The CDR3 runs 16 residues. CDR1 SGHVS and CDR2 FQNEAQ come from the germline V gene. The CDR3 DNA reads as TGTGCCAGCAGCTTATCCTCACCTAGCGTCTACAATGAGCAGTTCTTC. Its translation is CASSLSSPSVYNEQFF.

This clonotype has a handful of counts. The CDR3 spells CASSTETGSTDTQYF. CDR3 nucleotides: TGTGCCAGCAGCACCGAGACAGGGAGCACAGATACGCAGTATTTT. The chain employs TRBV11-1 and TRBJ2-3; the match to TRBD1 covers 7 bases. CDR1 is SGHAT, CDR2 FQDESV, per germline (reference sequence). This CDR3 has 15 residues. The V and J ends lost 5 bases and 0 bases, in that order; junction bases with no gene match: 5.

V gene TRBV28 combines with J gene TRBJ2-7; D not resolved. The germline V gene encodes CDR1 MDHEN and CDR2 SYDVKM. This CDR3 spans 15 amino acids. V was clipped by 5 bases and J by 2 bases, with 16 bases between them. CDR3 amino acids: CASSPPWLRTYEQYF. The CDR3 region has the DNA TGTGCCAGCAGTCCCCCGTGGCTTAGAACCTACGAGCAGTACTTC.

By sample share, this clonotype is medium-sized (0.01 to 0.1%). The V gene is TRBV7-6, the J gene TRBJ1-6, with D maybe TRBD1 (5 bases). Germline V gene lookup returns CDR1 SGHVS and CDR2 FNYEAQ. The V gene lost 2 bases and the J gene lost 10 bases, with 12 bases spanning the gap. The CDR3 covers 14 residues. CDR3: CASSLSGTGSPLHF. In nucleotides, the CDR3 is TGTGCCAGCAGCTTATCGGGGACGGGGTCACCCCTCCACTTT.

The DNA for the CDR3 is TGTGCCAGCCGTCGTCGGGGGGGCACGGACGAGCAGTACTTC. It is translated as CASRRRGGTDEQYF. The chain uses TRBV28 and TRBJ2-7; 8 bases fit TRBD2. The CDR3 is 14 amino acids. V gave up 8 bases and J gave up 5 bases; unmatched junction bases: 11. Germline V gene data show CDR1 as MDHEN and CDR2 as SYDVKM. The variable domain in full, completed from reference TRBV28 and TRBJ2-7, reads DVKVTQSSRYLVKRTGEKVFLECVQDMDHENMFWYRQDPGLGLRLIYFSYDVKMKEKGDIPEGYSVSREKKERFSLILESASTNQTSMYLCASRRRGGTDEQYFGPGTRLTVT.

This clonotype was seen ten or more times. The chain links TRBV21-1 to TRBJ1-2. TRBV21-1 is labeled a pseudogene. The CDR3 is 14 amino acids. Here the CDR3 reads CASSKDGMRYGYTF. CDR3 DNA: TGTGCCAGCAGCAAAGACGGAATGCGCTATGGCTACACCTTC.

This clonotype occurred many times. The CDR3 bases are TGCGCCAGCAGAGAGACAGCTATGAACACTGAAGCTTTCTTT. This encodes CASRETAMNTEAFF. This chain joins TRBV10-2 and TRBJ1-1; maybe TRBD1 (5 bases). Germline assignment: CDR1 WSHSY and CDR2 SAAADI. V lost 6 bases to trimming and J lost 0 bases, with 11 bases between them. The CDR3 is 14 amino acids.

The chain links TRBV10-3 to TRBJ2-1; perhaps TRBD2 as D (6 bases). The DNA end lines up better with TRBJ2-7; the J call may be wrong. The CDR3 is 15 amino acids. CDR1 is ENHRY, CDR2 SYGVKD, per germline. The CDR3 here is CAISVGRGNYNEQYF. CDR3 nucleotides: TGTGCCATCAGTGTGGGGCGGGGTAACTACAATGAGCAGTACTTC.

The J gene is TRBJ2-1, the V gene TRBV6-1; 8 bases align to TRBD1. The trim removed 6 bases at V and 7 bases at J, leaving 8 bases unmatched. The germline CDR1 and CDR2 sequences are MNHNS and SASEGT. The CDR3 runs 14 residues. The CDR3 DNA is TGTGCCAGCAGCAAAGACAGGGGCGGGAATGAGCAGTTCTTC. Its translation is CASSKDRGGNEQFF.

This clonotype appeared a few times. V is TRBV28 and J is TRBJ2-4; TRBD2 might be the D (6 bases). CDR1 MDHEN and CDR2 SYDVKM come from the germline V gene. Trimming stripped 2 bases from V and 0 bases from J, with 17 bases between. This CDR3 has 18 amino acids. The chain's CDR3 is CASSLLALRESAKNIQYF. The CDR3 nucleotides are TGTGCCAGCAGTTTACTTGCTTTGCGGGAATCAGCCAAAAACATTCAGTACTTC.

This clonotype was observed at least ten times. The V and J genes are TRBV6-4 and TRBJ2-2; 8 positions agree with TRBD1. CDR1 and CDR2 from the germline V gene are MRHNA and SNTAGT. Trimming at V came to 4 bases and at J to 3 bases, leaving 4 bases not matched to a gene. The CDR3 sequence is 15 residues long. The DNA of the CDR3 is TGTGCCAGCAGTGTCCAGGGGGCAGACACCGGGGAGCTGTTTTTT. Translation: CASSVQGADTGELFF.

A word on this clonotype: A much larger clone lies a single base off, so this may be a read error. The rearrangement uses TRBV20-1 and TRBJ2-1; 7 nucleotides line up with TRBD2. Germline loops: CDR1 DFQATT, CDR2 SNEGSKA (reference sequence). This CDR3 comprises 17 residues. CDR3 loop: CCARSFTGRSSYNEQFF. CDR3 coding DNA: TGCTGTGCTAGGTCCTTCACCGGGAGGTCCTCCTACAATGAGCAGTTCTTC.

This clonotype was detected many times. V is TRBV7-2 and J is TRBJ1-4; 9 bases align to TRBD1. Per germline, CDR1 SGHTA and CDR2 FQGNSA. This CDR3 is 15 amino acids long. With 3 bases clipped from V and 7 bases from J, the junction kept 6 bases outside the gene matches. CDR3 in amino acids: CASSLVTGGIEKLFF. The CDR3 coding sequence is TGTGCCAGCAGCTTGGTGACAGGGGGAATTGAAAAACTGTTTTTT.

This clonotype is a singleton in its sample. This chain links TRBV11-1 with TRBJ2-1; the D gene is possibly TRBD1 (5 bases). With 5 bases removed from V and 12 bases from J, the gap between germline ends came to 20 bases. Germline values: CDR1 SGHAT, CDR2 FQDESV (reference sequence). The CDR3 contains 14 residues. DNA of the CDR3: TGTGCCAGCAGCCCGACAGTGAGTGGCAGAGGGCAGTTCTTC. Its protein is CASSPTVSGRGQFF.

The chain carries TRBV2 and TRBJ2-7; D ambiguous. V dropped 2 bases and J dropped 1 base, with 9 bases sitting between them. The CDR3 has 14 amino acids. Germline V gene data show CDR1 as SNHLY and CDR2 as FYNNEI. CDR3: CASSERWNSYEQYF. The DNA of the CDR3 is TGTGCCAGCAGTGAAAGGTGGAATTCCTACGAGCAGTACTTC. The whole variable domain, filled in from reference TRBV2 and TRBJ2-7, reads EPEVTQTPSHQVTQMGQEVILRCVPISNHLYFYWYRQILGQKVEFLVSFYNNEISEKSEIFDDQFSVERPDGSNFTLKIRSTKLEDSAMYFCASSERWNSYEQYFGPGTRLTVT.

In this sample, this clonotype turned up a few times. The chain joins TRBV12-3 or TRBV12-4 to TRBJ1-5, with D possibly being TRBD1 (5 bases). The CDR3 has 15 residues. The V end lost 6 bases, the J end lost 6 bases, and 18 bases lay between the germline ends. CDR3 protein: CASSAAGGSGQPQHF. The CDR3 DNA is TGTGCCAGCAGCGCCGCTGGGGGGTCGGGTCAGCCCCAGCATTTT.

The chain is built from TRBV7-9 and TRBJ2-1, with 10 bases identical to TRBD1. The CDR3 is made up of 17 amino acids. The V gene end was trimmed by 5 bases and the J gene end by 4 bases; junction bases not matched to a gene: 11. In germline, CDR1 is SEHNR, CDR2 FQNEAQ (reference sequence). This CDR3 is CASSPLRQGAAYNEQFF. CDR3 nucleotide sequence: TGTGCCAGCAGCCCGCTCAGACAGGGGGCGGCGTACAATGAGCAGTTCTTC.

This clonotype was observed a handful of times. This chain uses TRBV6-2 or TRBV6-3 with TRBJ2-1, with D perhaps TRBD2 (6 bases). Trimming pared 5 bases from V and 14 bases from J, leaving 16 bases between. The CDR3 extends over 12 amino acids. Germline V lookup: CDR1 MNHEY, CDR2 SVGEGT. The CDR3 protein is CASSPPAGLEFF. CDR3 bases: TGTGCCAGCAGTCCTCCTGCGGGGCTGGAGTTCTTC.